There are many counts of the clone carrying this TCR beta chain. What it binds is unknown. This sample stems from a study of CD8 T cells in ankylosing spondylitis. The study, taken as a whole, reports: Reports of some motif variants in reactive arthritis synovial fluid and blood predate this one. Peripheral blood held disease-linked clones only at relatively low frequency, and these were CD8+. Typical of ankylosing spondylitis blood, it appeared, was a TCR beta motif of under 10 highly homologous variants. Significant enrichment of disease-linked clones was reportedly seen in matched ankylosing spondylitis synovial fluid.

Libraries for TCR beta were made by quantitative 5'-RACE with molecular barcodes. MiXCR was run by TCRdb on the 5' RACE reads, yielding one entry per CDR3 protein. The table includes about 220,000 distinct CDR3 sequences, more than 5.5% detected once. This CDR3 has 12 residues. V was clipped by 3 bases and J by 5 bases, with 10 bases between them. Germline values: CDR1 DFQATT, CDR2 SNEGSKA (reference sequence). The origin of this receptor is a male donor with ankylosing spondylitis. Material for sequencing was blood, either unsorted or a sorted T cell fraction (not recorded which). This rearrangement joins TRBV20-1 to TRBJ1-2; D call uncertain. The chain's CDR3 is CSASGIGYGYTF. As DNA, the CDR3 is TGCAGTGCTAGCGGAATAGGGTATGGCTACACCTTC.